This TCR beta chain was sequenced for a study of beta chain features in type 1 diabetes. J was trimmed by 5 bases and V by 4 bases; bases with no gene match: 6. Germline V gene sequence: CDR1 KGHSH, CDR2 LQKENI. CDR3 length: 15 residues. Expressed TCRB transcripts were sequenced, since all the RNA that had been isolated was reverse transcribed. Only in-frame clones appear in the TCRdb table, and some are missing; sequencing was by immunoSEQ multiplex PCR. The top ten clones hold 0.023% of a sample with 810,000 or so clones, about a sixth of them seen once. The chain couples TRBV18 to TRBJ2-5; 11 nucleotides align to TRBD2. The sample taken for sequencing was naive CD4+ T cells from blood. This TCR was sampled from a woman under 30 in good health. CDR3 in amino acids: CASSQTSGRRETQYF. CDR3 in DNA: TGTGCCAGCTCACAAACTAGCGGGAGACGGGAGACCCAGTACTTC.